This T cell receptor beta chain is from a study of beta chain features in type 1 diabetes. Expressed TCRB transcripts were sequenced because the isolated RNA had all been reverse transcribed beforehand. Measured with immunoSEQ multiplex PCR; TCRdb has only the in-frame clones, and not every one. The sample includes fewer than 650,000 clones, roughly a sixth of them seen just once. Germline V gene lookup returns CDR1 SQVTM and CDR2 ANQGSEA. This CDR3 region has 14 residues. The V and J ends lost 6 bases and 2 bases respectively, with 16 bases between them. On this clone: Antigen: not known.

Notes on the study in general: Patients showed naive, central memory and Treg TCRB repertoires that appeared more similar than those of healthy donors.

The sample comprised naive CD4+ T cells from blood. The rearrangement joins TRBV29-1 to TRBJ1-1; D remains unclear. The source of this sequence is a man aged 18 to 29 in good health. CDR3 sequence reads: CSVGVWAINTEAFF. As DNA, the CDR3 is TGCAGCGTAGGAGTATGGGCGATCAACACTGAAGCTTTCTTT. Filled out from reference TRBV29-1 and TRBJ1-1, the complete variable domain reads SAVISQKPSRDICQRGTSLTIQCQVDSQVTMMFWYRQQPGQSLTLIATANQGSEATYESGFVIDKFPISRPNLTFSTLTVSNMSPEDSSIYLCSVGVWAINTEAFFGQGTRLTVV.